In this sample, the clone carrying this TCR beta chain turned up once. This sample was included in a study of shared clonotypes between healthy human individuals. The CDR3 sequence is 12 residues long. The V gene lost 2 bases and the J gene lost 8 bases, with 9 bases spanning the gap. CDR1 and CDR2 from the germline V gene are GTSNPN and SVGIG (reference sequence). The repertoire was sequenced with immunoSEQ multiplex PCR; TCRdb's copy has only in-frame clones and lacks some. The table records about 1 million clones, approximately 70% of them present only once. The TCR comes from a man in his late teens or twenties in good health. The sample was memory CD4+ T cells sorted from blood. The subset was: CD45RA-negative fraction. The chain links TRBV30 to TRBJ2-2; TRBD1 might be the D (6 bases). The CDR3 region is CAWSRGQGELFF. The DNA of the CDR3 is TGTGCCTGGAGTAGAGGACAGGGGGAGCTGTTTTTT.